One sample yielded the 15 T cell receptor beta chains listed below, sequenced in a study of shared clonotypes between healthy human individuals. The repertoire was sequenced with immunoSEQ multiplex PCR; TCRdb's copy has only in-frame clones and lacks some. This sample has about 960,000 clones, with approximately 80% found just once. The sample consisted of memory CD4+ T cells sorted from blood. The subset denotes: CD45RA-negative fraction. The source is a man in his late teens or twenties in good health.

On this clone: Other nucleotide sequences in the sample specify the same CDR3. This rearrangement joins TRBV5-1 to TRBJ2-5; D is uncertain. This CDR3 comprises 13 residues. In germline, CDR1 is SGHRS, CDR2 YFSETQ. Between the trimmed V and J ends, which lost 0 bases and 2 bases, there was a span of 5 bases. The CDR3 loop reads CASSLVGQETQYF. CDR3 coding DNA: TGCGCCAGCAGCTTGGTGGGGCAAGAGACCCAGTACTTC.

This clone was picked up one time. This rearrangement joins TRBV7-2 to TRBJ2-7; 10 bases align to TRBD1. The ends lost 2 bases at V and 5 bases at J; junction bases unmatched: 6. Per the germline V gene, CDR1 is SGHTA and CDR2 is FQGNSA. CDR3 size: 15 residues. The CDR3 DNA reads as TGTGCCAGCAGCTTAAAGAGCGGGACAGGGGACGAGCAGTACTTC. It is translated as CASSLKSGTGDEQYF.

The rearrangement uses TRBV11-1 and TRBJ2-5; D perhaps matches TRBD1 (6 bases). Trimming cost V 0 bases and J 4 bases, with 15 bases left between them. This CDR3 region has 16 residues. Germline CDR1 SGHAT, CDR2 FQDESV (reference sequence). CDR3 sequence reads: CASSLAKSGVRETQYF. The CDR3, as DNA: TGTGCCAGCAGCTTAGCTAAGTCAGGGGTCCGAGAGACCCAGTACTTC.

V usage is TRBV7-9 and J usage is TRBJ1-2; D is ambiguous. Germline V gene sequence: CDR1 SEHNR, CDR2 FQNEAQ (reference sequence). The CDR3 has 13 residues. V gave up 5 bases and J gave up 2 bases, with 9 bases separating them. CDR3 loop: CASSPKGNYGYTF. In nucleotides, the CDR3 is TGTGCCAGCAGCCCTAAAGGGAACTATGGCTACACCTTC.

V usage is TRBV28 and J usage is TRBJ2-3; D uncertain. Germline CDR1 and CDR2: MDHEN and SYDVKM. The CDR3 totals 15 residues. Trimming removed 3 bases from V and 4 bases from J, with 14 bases in between. The CDR3 DNA sequence: TGTGCCAGCAGTTTGGTAGGGATTACATCAGATACGCAGTATTTT. It is translated as CASSLVGITSDTQYF.

CDR3 coding DNA: TGTGCCATCGCACCTCAGGGAGGTACAAGCGGGACCCAGTACTTC. Encoded protein: CAIAPQGGTSGTQYF. The V and J genes are TRBV10-3 and TRBJ2-5, with D tentatively TRBD2 (6 bases). Trimming removed 8 bases at V and 7 bases at J, with 23 bases between. This CDR3 has 15 residues. Germline lookup yields CDR1 ENHRY and CDR2 SYGVKD.

This clone was seen only once. The chain combines TRBV19 with TRBJ2-3; D is perhaps TRBD2 (5 bases). CDR3 size: 14 residues. V lost 10 bases to trimming and J lost 2 bases, with 16 bases between them. CDR1 and CDR2 from the germline V gene are LNHDA and SQIVND (reference sequence). CDR3 in amino acids: CATRRGLLTDTQYF. The CDR3 DNA reads TGTGCCACCCGCCGAGGGTTACTCACAGATACGCAGTATTTT.

This rearrangement joins TRBV2 to TRBJ2-7; D possibly matches TRBD1 or TRBD2 (5 bases each). The CDR3 has 14 amino acids. V was trimmed by 7 bases and J by 8 bases, leaving 21 bases between them. Germline CDR1 SNHLY, CDR2 FYNNEI. In DNA, the CDR3 is TGTGCCAGCATGTACCGGGACCCCAACGCCCAGCAGTACTTC. Protein product: CASMYRDPNAQQYF.

CDR3 bases: TGTGCCAGCAGCTGGGACAGGGGGCAAGAGACCCAGTACTTC. It codes for CASSWDRGQETQYF. The chain recombines TRBV5-4 with TRBJ2-5, with 11 positions matching TRBD1. This CDR3 has 14 residues. The V gene's germline CDR1 is SGHNT and CDR2 YYREEE (reference sequence). J lost 2 bases, V lost 3 bases, and 0 bases had no gene match.

The V gene is TRBV25-1, the J gene TRBJ1-4, with 9 positions matching TRBD1. CDR3 length: 16 amino acids. The germline CDR1 and CDR2 sequences are MGHDK and SYGVNS. The ends lost 5 bases at V and 4 bases at J; junction bases unmatched: 8. The CDR3 region is CASSTGGRGNNEKLFF. The DNA for the CDR3 is TGTGCCAGCAGTACAGGGGGCCGGGGTAATAATGAAAAACTGTTTTTT.

The chain combines TRBV7-2 with TRBJ2-7, with D maybe TRBD1 (7 bases). With 5 bases removed from V and 3 bases from J, the gap between germline ends came to 14 bases. The CDR3 has 14 amino acids. Germline assignment: CDR1 SGHTA and CDR2 FQGNSA. CDR3 sequence (DNA): TGTGCCAGCAGCCCCCAGGGGGGAAACTACGAGCAGTACTTC. Translating it yields CASSPQGGNYEQYF.

The rearrangement joins TRBV28 to TRBJ2-3; maybe TRBD2 (6 bases). CDR3 length equals 18 residues. Germline V gene lookup returns CDR1 MDHEN and CDR2 SYDVKM. The ends were cut back, 5 bases at V and 6 bases at J, with 27 bases in the middle. The CDR3 loop is CASSPPPFGRGRPDTQYF. The CDR3 DNA sequence: TGTGCCAGCAGTCCCCCCCCTTTCGGACGGGGGAGACCCGATACGCAGTATTTT.

The rearrangement joins TRBV6-1 to TRBJ1-6, with no clear D. V was shortened by 4 bases and J by 7 bases, with 2 bases between the two germline ends. This CDR3 is built from 11 residues. Germline values: CDR1 MNHNS, CDR2 SASEGT. DNA of the CDR3: TGTGCCAGCAGTGCCAATTCACCCCTCCACTTT. Translating it yields CASSANSPLHF.

This clone was recorded a few times. The V call is TRBV19, the J call TRBJ1-5; 7 positions agree with TRBD1. Germline V gene lookup returns CDR1 LNHDA and CDR2 SQIVND (reference sequence). J gave up 6 bases and V 5 bases, and 4 bases lay outside the gene matches. CDR3 length equals 13 residues. CDR3 bases: TGTGCCAGTAGTCCGGCAGGGGGTCAGCCCCAGCATTTT. It specifies CASSPAGGQPQHF. Looking up the rest from reference TRBV19 and TRBJ1-5 gives the full variable domain: DGGITQSPKYLFRKEGQNVTLSCEQNLNHDAMYWYRQDPGQGLRLIYYSQIVNDFQKGDIAEGYSVSREKKESFPLTVTSAQKNPTAFYLCASSPAGGQPQHFGDGTRLSIL.

This rearrangement joins TRBV30 to TRBJ2-5; maybe TRBD2 (6 bases). The tail of the sequence fits TRBJ2-7 better, so the J call may be wrong. The CDR3 length is 13 residues. Germline V CDR1 and CDR2: GTSNPN, SVGIG (reference sequence). DNA for the CDR3: TGTGCCTGGAGACTCGGGGGAAACTACGAGCAGTACTTC. It translates to CAWRLGGNYEQYF.